This section outlines one T cell receptor (beta chain) sequence together with its context. Its cognate antigen is unknown. The related graft donor's blood sample was taken on the day of bone marrow donation. This record comes from a study of T cells after posttransplantation cyclophosphamide. The study, taken as a whole, reports: TRB clonality was highly associated with recipient CMV seropositivity and reactivation. Tissue-infiltrating T cells from skin or gut overlapped little with blood T cells. Donor CD8+ memory clones often dominated recipient blood repertoires at later times.

V was clipped by 6 bases and J by 4 bases, with 12 bases between them. CDR3 length: 13 residues. CDR1 MNHNY and CDR2 SVGAGI come from the germline V gene (reference sequence). Method: immunoSEQ multiplex PCR; TCRdb's copy keeps in-frame clones and lacks some. The sample lists 15,000 to 20,000 clones, over 65% occurring once. The chain carries TRBV6-6 and TRBJ2-5, with D possibly matching TRBD2 (6 bases). The sequenced sample was memory CD4+ T cells sorted from blood. The source is a man younger than 40 in good health and a related stem cell transplant donor. Written as DNA, the CDR3 is TGTGCCAGCAGGGGCGGGGTAGGAGAGACCCAGTACTTC. This encodes CASRGGVGETQYF.